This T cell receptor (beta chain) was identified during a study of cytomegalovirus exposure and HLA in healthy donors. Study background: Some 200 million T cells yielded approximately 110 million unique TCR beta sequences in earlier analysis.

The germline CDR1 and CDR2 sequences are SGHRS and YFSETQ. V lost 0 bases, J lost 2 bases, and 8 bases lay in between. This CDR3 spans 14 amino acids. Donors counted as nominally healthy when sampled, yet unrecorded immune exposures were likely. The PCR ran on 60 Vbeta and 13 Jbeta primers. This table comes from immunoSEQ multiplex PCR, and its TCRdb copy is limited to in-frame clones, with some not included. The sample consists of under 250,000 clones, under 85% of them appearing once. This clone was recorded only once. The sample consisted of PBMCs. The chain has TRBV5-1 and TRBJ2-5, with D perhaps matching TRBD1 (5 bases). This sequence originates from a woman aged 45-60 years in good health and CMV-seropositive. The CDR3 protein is CASSLGPGQETQYF. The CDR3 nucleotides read TGCGCCAGCAGCTTGGGCCCAGGGCAAGAGACCCAGTACTTC.